Listed below are T cell receptor beta chains from one sample, sequenced in a study of T cell repertoires in cytomegalovirus infection. TCRdb recomputed calls from the reads with MiXCR, one row per CDR3 protein. The repertoire holds over 300,000 distinct CDR3 sequences, with about a sixth as singletons. Sequencing was performed on PBMCs. These receptor sequences come from a human donor in good health (CMV status not recorded). Some clones in this sample may be carry-over from other donors' samples. Each CDR3 is given with its conserved first and last residue. The order of the fields is V gene, D gene, J gene, CDR3 protein. D genes are given only for firm matches.

v_call: TRBV6-1; d_call: .; j_call: TRBJ2-2; cdr3_aa: CASSSEHFIAGELFF
v_call: TRBV7-6; d_call: TRBD2; j_call: TRBJ2-5; cdr3_aa: CASSLAGAYQETQYF
v_call: TRBV12-3/TRBV12-4; d_call: .; j_call: TRBJ1-1; cdr3_aa: CASSSLGSGDTEAFF
v_call: TRBV19; d_call: .; j_call: TRBJ1-1; cdr3_aa: CASQLPGGLGTEAFF
v_call: TRBV7-2; d_call: TRBD1; j_call: TRBJ1-2; cdr3_aa: CASSLGTGYFGGYTF
v_call: TRBV7-9; d_call: TRBD1; j_call: TRBJ2-7; cdr3_aa: CASRGQGFVDEQYF
v_call: TRBV7-9; d_call: .; j_call: TRBJ1-2; cdr3_aa: CASSAQGPTWSTF
v_call: TRBV2; d_call: .; j_call: TRBJ1-1; cdr3_aa: CASSDGRAPLEAFF
v_call: TRBV2; d_call: .; j_call: TRBJ2-1; cdr3_aa: CASSRGPLGEQFF
v_call: TRBV15; d_call: .; j_call: TRBJ2-5; cdr3_aa: CATSLQGRGAQETQYF
v_call: TRBV19; d_call: .; j_call: TRBJ1-5; cdr3_aa: CASSSGRTVSNQPQHF
v_call: TRBV7-2; d_call: TRBD2; j_call: TRBJ2-7; cdr3_aa: CASSLEGGLGGGVQYF
v_call: TRBV24-1; d_call: TRBD2; j_call: TRBJ2-2; cdr3_aa: CATSDSGPRGATGELFF
v_call: TRBV11-2; d_call: TRBD1; j_call: TRBJ1-6; cdr3_aa: CASSFLQGAIEYHNSPLHF
v_call: TRBV7-9; d_call: TRBD1; j_call: TRBJ2-5; cdr3_aa: CASSFPGTGGASKETQYF
v_call: TRBV5-1; d_call: .; j_call: TRBJ1-1; cdr3_aa: CASSFEGSDTEAFF
v_call: TRBV20-1; d_call: .; j_call: TRBJ2-7; cdr3_aa: CSAFDPNSYEQYF
v_call: TRBV25-1; d_call: .; j_call: TRBJ1-6; cdr3_aa: CASSDRERSPLHF
v_call: TRBV7-9; d_call: .; j_call: TRBJ1-4; cdr3_aa: CASSLDVATNEKLFF
v_call: TRBV25-1; d_call: TRBD1; j_call: TRBJ2-1; cdr3_aa: CASSDGQGGYNEQFF
v_call: TRBV19; d_call: .; j_call: TRBJ2-1; cdr3_aa: CASSTSAGSFYNEQFF
v_call: TRBV27; d_call: TRBD1; j_call: TRBJ1-3; cdr3_aa: CASRTGGTTGNTIYF
v_call: TRBV4-3; d_call: .; j_call: TRBJ2-3; cdr3_aa: CASSQSGTAADTQYF
v_call: TRBV7-4; d_call: TRBD1; j_call: TRBJ2-3; cdr3_aa: CASSLPGQGAQTTDTQCF
v_call: TRBV6-5; d_call: .; j_call: TRBJ2-5; cdr3_aa: CASSYYSLGTETQYF
v_call: TRBV28; d_call: TRBD1; j_call: TRBJ1-5; cdr3_aa: CASSPGQGNSNQPQHF
v_call: TRBV7-2; d_call: .; j_call: TRBJ2-3; cdr3_aa: CASSLGAGVTDTQYF
v_call: TRBV4-1; d_call: .; j_call: TRBJ1-5; cdr3_aa: CASSGRQASNQPQHF
v_call: TRBV2; d_call: .; j_call: TRBJ2-1; cdr3_aa: CASRTGLGDEQFF
v_call: TRBV5-1; d_call: .; j_call: TRBJ1-4; cdr3_aa: CASRSGGARNEKLFF
v_call: TRBV28; d_call: .; j_call: TRBJ1-1; cdr3_aa: CASIENTEAFF
v_call: TRBV2; d_call: TRBD1; j_call: TRBJ2-7; cdr3_aa: CASSEPLFPEPGQGGYEQYF
v_call: TRBV9; d_call: TRBD1; j_call: TRBJ1-1; cdr3_aa: CASSPVAQGVEAFF
v_call: TRBV2; d_call: .; j_call: TRBJ2-1; cdr3_aa: CASSGSSFGEQFF
v_call: TRBV5-8; d_call: .; j_call: TRBJ2-7; cdr3_aa: CASSLRVGYEQYF
v_call: TRBV12-3/TRBV12-4; d_call: .; j_call: TRBJ2-6; cdr3_aa: CASSLGSGANVLTF
v_call: TRBV10-3; d_call: .; j_call: TRBJ2-1; cdr3_aa: CAISARAGGEQFF
v_call: TRBV4-1; d_call: TRBD1; j_call: TRBJ1-4; cdr3_aa: CASSSRQGEKLFF
v_call: TRBV7-2; d_call: .; j_call: TRBJ2-1; cdr3_aa: CASSLASPKEDLFF
v_call: TRBV7-2; d_call: .; j_call: TRBJ1-1; cdr3_aa: CASSFVSGVEAFF
v_call: TRBV12-3/TRBV12-4; d_call: TRBD2; j_call: TRBJ2-5; cdr3_aa: CASSFRTSGPQYF
v_call: TRBV27; d_call: TRBD1; j_call: TRBJ2-2; cdr3_aa: CASSLIGTVNTGELFF
v_call: TRBV2; d_call: .; j_call: TRBJ2-6; cdr3_aa: CASSDPGSSGANVLTF
v_call: TRBV7-2; d_call: TRBD1; j_call: TRBJ2-1; cdr3_aa: CASSDAPGTGGTNEQFF
v_call: TRBV20-1; d_call: TRBD1; j_call: TRBJ2-3; cdr3_aa: CSAKTGTGTDTQYF
v_call: TRBV7-9; d_call: TRBD1; j_call: TRBJ2-1; cdr3_aa: CASSTWTGGLGAVPNEQFF
v_call: TRBV5-6; d_call: .; j_call: TRBJ2-1; cdr3_aa: CASSLRAGALNEQFF
v_call: TRBV18; d_call: .; j_call: TRBJ2-7; cdr3_aa: CASSPADTYEQYF
v_call: TRBV3-1; d_call: TRBD2; j_call: TRBJ2-1; cdr3_aa: CASSPGLASDEQFF
v_call: TRBV5-1; d_call: TRBD1; j_call: TRBJ1-2; cdr3_aa: CASSLAARGTGYTF
v_call: TRBV7-2; d_call: .; j_call: TRBJ1-6; cdr3_aa: CASSLVALEGGASPLHF
v_call: TRBV7-6; d_call: .; j_call: TRBJ2-7; cdr3_aa: CASSLAEGGEQYF
v_call: TRBV7-2; d_call: TRBD2; j_call: TRBJ2-5; cdr3_aa: CASSSGLAMGETQYF
v_call: TRBV4-1; d_call: .; j_call: TRBJ2-7; cdr3_aa: CASSFRLVSSYEQYF
v_call: TRBV7-2; d_call: .; j_call: TRBJ1-4; cdr3_aa: CASSLAGASNEKLFF